Each of the 11 T cell receptor beta chains below was sequenced from the same sample in a study of blood T cell repertoires in COVID-19. Some clones are missing from TCRdb's copy, which holds only in-frame ones; the method was immunoSEQ multiplex PCR. This table has tens of thousands of clones, approximately 80% appearing once. Sequenced sample: peripheral blood. Receptor source: a woman aged 60 to 75 with acute or convalescent COVID-19.

The genes are TRBV2 and TRBJ1-5; D gene ambiguous. The germline gives CDR1 SNHLY, CDR2 FYNNEI. The V end was cut by 3 bases, the J end by 6 bases, with 6 bases between. The CDR3 spans 12 residues. Here the CDR3 reads CASSESRQPQHF. CDR3 coding DNA: TGTGCCAGCAGTGAGAGTCGTCAGCCCCAGCATTTT.

The gene calls are TRBV3-1 (or the pseudogene TRBV3-2) and TRBJ1-3; D unresolved. The CDR3 is 16 amino acids. The V gene's germline CDR1 is LGHDT and CDR2 YNNKEL (reference sequence). The V end was cut by 5 bases, the J end by 0 bases, with 14 bases between. The CDR3 DNA follows: TGTGCCAGCAGCTTTGGCGGAATTAGCTCTGGAAACACCATATATTTT. It yields the protein CASSFGGISSGNTIYF.

The chain uses TRBV7-9 and TRBJ1-1, with D tentatively TRBD1 (6 bases). Trimming stripped 10 bases from V and 0 bases from J, with 18 bases between. Per the germline V gene, CDR1 is SEHNR and CDR2 is FQNEAQ (reference sequence). The CDR3 extends over 15 amino acids. CDR3 nucleotide sequence: TGTGCCACTCACGACCGGGCAGGGGTGAACACTGAAGCTTTCTTT. It codes for CATHDRAGVNTEAFF.

This chain connects TRBV24-1 to TRBJ2-1, with a weak D call TRBD2 (6 bases). Germline CDR1 reads KGHDR; CDR2 reads SFDVKD. Trimming took 0 bases from V and 4 from J, leaving 12 bases between them. The CDR3 has 16 amino acids. For the CDR3, the DNA is TGTGCCACCAGTGATTTGGTTCCGGGAGTATACAATGAGCAGTTCTTC. It encodes CATSDLVPGVYNEQFF.

This clone was detected only once. J is TRBJ1-6 and V is TRBV4-1, with D unresolved. Trimming removed 0 bases from V and 7 bases from J, with 13 bases in between. CDR3 length equals 16 residues. CDR1 and CDR2 (germline): MGHRA, YSYEKL. The CDR3: CASSQDSGNGNSPLHF. The CDR3 DNA follows: TGCGCCAGCAGCCAAGATTCGGGGAACGGCAATTCACCCCTCCACTTT.

This rearrangement joins TRBV11-2 to TRBJ2-5; D unresolved. Germline CDR1 and CDR2: SGHAT and FQNNGV. The V gene lost 5 bases and the J gene lost 1 base, with 2 bases spanning the gap. The CDR3 covers 11 residues. CDR3 nucleotides: TGTGCCAGCAGCCTCCAAGAGACCCAGTACTTC. This codes for CASSLQETQYF.

The chain carries TRBV18 and TRBJ2-2; 11 bases map to TRBD2. This CDR3 spans 17 amino acids. Looked up from germline, CDR1 is KGHSH and CDR2 is LQKENI. J was trimmed by 5 bases and V by 2 bases; bases with no gene match: 7. The CDR3 spells CASSPVIAGGRTGELFF. The CDR3 DNA follows: TGTGCCAGCTCACCAGTGATAGCGGGAGGGCGAACCGGGGAGCTGTTTTTT.

The chain combines TRBV5-1 with TRBJ1-2; TRBD1 might be the D (6 bases). Trimming cost V 2 bases and J 5 bases, with 13 bases left between them. This CDR3 comprises 14 residues. CDR1 and CDR2 from the germline V gene are SGHRS and YFSETQ. CDR3 loop: CASSLNREIYGYTF. Written as DNA, the CDR3 is TGCGCCAGCAGCTTAAACAGGGAGATATATGGCTACACCTTC.

The chain is built from TRBV10-3 and TRBJ1-2; D is perhaps TRBD1 (5 bases). The CDR3 length is 14 residues. Deletions cut 8 bases from V and 6 bases from J, with 19 bases between. CDR1 is ENHRY and CDR2 is SYGVKD in the germline V gene. The CDR3 nucleotides read TGTGCCATCGCCGCGGGGGGATCCGTTCATGGCTACACCTTC. This translates into CAIAAGGSVHGYTF.

The chain employs TRBV5-4 and TRBJ2-2; 11 bases line up with TRBD2. The length of the CDR3 is 16 residues. The junction had 3 bases not matched to a gene; V was cut back by 5 bases and J by 0 bases. CDR1 and CDR2 from the germline V gene are SGHNT and YYREEE (reference sequence). The CDR3, as DNA: TGTGCCAGCAGTAGCGGGGGGGCCACGAACACCGGGGAGCTGTTTTTT. Protein sequence: CASSSGGATNTGELFF.

V is TRBV2 and J is TRBJ1-4; no reliable D call. Germline CDR1 SNHLY, CDR2 FYNNEI. The V gene lost 4 bases and the J gene lost 1 base, with 13 bases spanning the gap. The length of the CDR3 is 16 residues. The CDR3 region has the DNA TGTGCCAGCAGTGCCCTCGGAGGGCGAACTAATGAAAAACTGTTTTTT. It translates to CASSALGGRTNEKLFF.